This TCR beta chain is from a study of T-cell memory formation after mild COVID-19. Findings of the study overall: Some responding clones appeared in pre-infection memory, suggesting cross-reactive memory joined.

TCRdb re-derived calls from the 5' RACE reads in MiXCR, one entry per CDR3 protein. The repertoire holds 470,000 or so distinct CDR3 sequences, with 15% to 20% as singletons. CDR3 length equals 18 residues. Per the germline V gene, CDR1 is SGHRS and CDR2 is YFSETQ. With 0 bases removed from V and 5 bases from J, the gap between germline ends came to 20 bases. Details on this clonotype: The antigen is undetermined.

The sequence was collected from an adult woman who had mild COVID-19 (a few samples of this study predate the infection). Cell type and time point are not known. The J gene is TRBJ2-2, the V gene TRBV5-1; tentatively, D is TRBD1 or TRBD2 (6 bases each). What was sequenced was PBMCs or a T cell subset sorted from them (not recorded which). The CDR3 here is CASSLELLGGGSTGELFF. The CDR3 coding sequence is TGCGCCAGCAGCTTGGAATTGTTGGGGGGCGGATCTACCGGGGAGCTGTTTTTT.